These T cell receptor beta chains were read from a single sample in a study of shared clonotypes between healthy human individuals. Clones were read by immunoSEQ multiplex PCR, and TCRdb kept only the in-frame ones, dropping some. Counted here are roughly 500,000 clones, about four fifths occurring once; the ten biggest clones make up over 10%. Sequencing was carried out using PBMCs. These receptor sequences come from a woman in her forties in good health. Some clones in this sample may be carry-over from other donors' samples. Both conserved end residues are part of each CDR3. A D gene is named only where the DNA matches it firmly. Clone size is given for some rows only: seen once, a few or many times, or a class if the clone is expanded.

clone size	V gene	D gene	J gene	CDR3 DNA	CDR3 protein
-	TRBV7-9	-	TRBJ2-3	TGTGCCAGCAGCTTTAGCGTTCGGGGGGCGCGGGATACGCAGTATTTT	CASSFSVRGARDTQYF
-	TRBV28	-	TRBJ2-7	TGTGCCACCTTTCGGGGGTTAAGCGAGCAGTACTTC	CATFRGLSEQYF
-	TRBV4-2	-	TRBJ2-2	TGTGCCAGCAGCCAAGAAGTCAGGGGTTACACCGGGGAGCTGTTTTTT	CASSQEVRGYTGELFF
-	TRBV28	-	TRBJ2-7	TGTGCCAGCAGTTGGGGTTCGGACGAGCAGTACTTC	CASSWGSDEQYF
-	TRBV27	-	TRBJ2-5	TGTGCCAGCAGTTTCTCTTACCAAGAGACCCAGTACTTC	CASSFSYQETQYF
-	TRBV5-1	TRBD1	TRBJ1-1	TGCGCCAGCAGCTGGGGGACAGGGGCCAACACTGAAGCTTTCTTT	CASSWGTGANTEAFF
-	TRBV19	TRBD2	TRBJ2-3	TGTGCCAGTACCCTACTAGCGGGGAGCACAGATACGCAGTATTTT	CASTLLAGSTDTQYF
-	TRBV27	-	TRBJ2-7	TGTGCCAGCAGTCCAACCACGGAGGTCTTACGTTACGAGCAGTACTTC	CASSPTTEVLRYEQYF
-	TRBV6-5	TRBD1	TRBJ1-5	TGTGCCAGCAGTTACCAGGGGGGCCAGCCCCAGCATTTT	CASSYQGGQPQHF
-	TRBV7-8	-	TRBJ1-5	TGTGCCAGCAGCTTAGCGGGGAGGAGGGGGGGTCAGCCCCAGCATTTT	CASSLAGRRGGQPQHF
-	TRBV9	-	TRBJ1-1	TGTGCCAGCAGTTCCTCGTTAGGGTGGGGCACTGAAGCTTTCTTT	CASSSSLGWGTEAFF
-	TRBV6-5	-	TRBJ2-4	TGTGCCAGCAGCACCTTGGGGACAACCAAAAACATTCAGTACTTC	CASSTLGTTKNIQYF
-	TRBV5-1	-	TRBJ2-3	TGCGCCAGCAGCTTGGGGGGTAGCCACACAGATACGCAGTATTTT	CASSLGGSHTDTQYF
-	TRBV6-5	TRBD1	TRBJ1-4	TGTGCCAGCCTACAGGGGGGGAATGAAAAACTGTTTTTT	CASLQGGNEKLFF
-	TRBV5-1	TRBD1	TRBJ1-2	TGCGCCAGCAGCATTCTACAGGGGGCGCAAGGCTACACCTTC	CASSILQGAQGYTF
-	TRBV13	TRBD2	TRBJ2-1	TGTGCCAGCAGCCTAGCCCTAGCGGGGGGATACAATGAGCAGTTCTTC	CASSLALAGGYNEQFF
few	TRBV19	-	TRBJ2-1	TGTGCCAGTAGACCGACAGTGACCGGCAATGAGCAGTTCTTC	CASRPTVTGNEQFF
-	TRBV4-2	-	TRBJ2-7	TGTGCCAGCAGCCAAGAAGTCGAGGACAGCTCCTACGAGCAGTACTTC	CASSQEVEDSSYEQYF
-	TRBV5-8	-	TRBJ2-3	TGTGCCAGCAGCTTGATTGGGGCCGATACGCAGTATTTT	CASSLIGADTQYF
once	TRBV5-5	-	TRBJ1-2	TGTGCCAGCAGCTTGGCGCTGGCCCCCAAACTGGGCGGCTACACCTTC	CASSLALAPKLGGYTF
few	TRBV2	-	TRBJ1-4	TGTGCCAGCAGTGAAGAGGGTTTAGTAGCTAATGAAAAACTGTTTTTT	CASSEEGLVANEKLFF
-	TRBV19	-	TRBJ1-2	TGTGCCAGTAGTTCACAGGCCCGGGGGTATGGCTACACCTTC	CASSSQARGYGYTF
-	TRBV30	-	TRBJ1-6	TGTGCCTGGAGTTCCACCCTAGGGTGGGGCTCACCCCTCCACTTT	CAWSSTLGWGSPLHF
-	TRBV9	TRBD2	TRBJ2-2	TGTGCCAGCAGCGTAGCAGCGGGAGGGCCCAGTGTCGGGGAGCTGTTTTTT	CASSVAAGGPSVGELFF
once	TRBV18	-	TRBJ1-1	TGTGCCAGCTCACCTTTTGGGCGCGAAGCTTTCTTT	CASSPFGREAFF
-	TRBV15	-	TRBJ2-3	TGTGCCACCAGCACTCGATCCGGGACGCCGAGAGATACGCAGTATTTT	CATSTRSGTPRDTQYF
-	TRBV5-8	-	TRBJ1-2	TGTGCCAGCAGCTTGGCCTCCGGGGCAGGGGCTATCTATGGCTACACCTTC	CASSLASGAGAIYGYTF
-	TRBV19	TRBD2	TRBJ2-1	TGTGCCAGTAGTAGCCCCAGGGTAGCGGGGAGCTCCTACAATGAGCAGTTCTTC	CASSSPRVAGSSYNEQFF
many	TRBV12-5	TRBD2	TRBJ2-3	TGTGCTAGTGGACTAGCGGGACCCACAGATACGCAGTATTTT	CASGLAGPTDTQYF
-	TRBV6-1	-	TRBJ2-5	TGTGCCAGCAGTGTGGTGCGAGTAGAGACCCAGTACTTC	CASSVVRVETQYF